This T cell receptor (beta chain) comes out of a study of T-cell memory formation after mild COVID-19. Across the study: Most TCR clusters belonged to a single donor.

In this sample, this clonotype turned up a few times. Its target is not known. Findings and caveats of the study: Chiefly within CM and EM were the contracting CD4+ clones; CD8+ ones were within EMRA. Clones contracting over day 15 to 85 were CD4/CD8 balanced, with later expanders leaning CD4+. Some clones that responded were present in memory (sampled pre-infection), which suggests cross-reactive memory joined.

TCRdb itself ran the 5' RACE reads through MiXCR, one entry per CDR3 protein. Seen here are about 130,000 distinct CDR3 sequences, about 17% observed once, and the top ten hold approximately 5%. This receptor was taken from a young man who had mild COVID-19 (a few samples of this study predate the infection). Cell type and time point are not known. Sequencing was done on a sample of PBMCs or a T cell subset sorted from them (not recorded which).

The CDR3 here is CASSYQREQETQYF. The CDR3 DNA reads as TGTGCCAGCAGTTACCAACGGGAGCAAGAGACCCAGTACTTC. The V gene is TRBV6-5, the J gene TRBJ2-5; a weak D match, TRBD2 (6 bases). V lost 2 bases and J lost 2, with 9 bases in between. Germline values: CDR1 MNHEY, CDR2 SVGAGI. The CDR3 covers 14 residues.